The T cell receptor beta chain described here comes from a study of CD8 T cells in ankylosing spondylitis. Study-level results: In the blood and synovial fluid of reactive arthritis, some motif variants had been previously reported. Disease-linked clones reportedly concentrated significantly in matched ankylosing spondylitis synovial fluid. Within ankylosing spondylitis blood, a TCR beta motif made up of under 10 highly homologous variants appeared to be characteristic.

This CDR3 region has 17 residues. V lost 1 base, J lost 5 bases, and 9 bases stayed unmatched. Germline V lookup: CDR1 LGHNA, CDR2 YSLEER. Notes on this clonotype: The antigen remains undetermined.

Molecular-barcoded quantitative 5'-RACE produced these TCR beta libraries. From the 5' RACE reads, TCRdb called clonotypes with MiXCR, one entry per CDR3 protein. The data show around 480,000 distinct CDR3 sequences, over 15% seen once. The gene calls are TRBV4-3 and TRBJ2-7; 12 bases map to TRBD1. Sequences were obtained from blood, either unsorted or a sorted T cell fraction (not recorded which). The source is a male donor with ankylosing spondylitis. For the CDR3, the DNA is TGCGCCAGCAGCCAAGTTGCGGGGACAGGGGGCAACCACGAGCAGTACTTC. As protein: CASSQVAGTGGNHEQYF.